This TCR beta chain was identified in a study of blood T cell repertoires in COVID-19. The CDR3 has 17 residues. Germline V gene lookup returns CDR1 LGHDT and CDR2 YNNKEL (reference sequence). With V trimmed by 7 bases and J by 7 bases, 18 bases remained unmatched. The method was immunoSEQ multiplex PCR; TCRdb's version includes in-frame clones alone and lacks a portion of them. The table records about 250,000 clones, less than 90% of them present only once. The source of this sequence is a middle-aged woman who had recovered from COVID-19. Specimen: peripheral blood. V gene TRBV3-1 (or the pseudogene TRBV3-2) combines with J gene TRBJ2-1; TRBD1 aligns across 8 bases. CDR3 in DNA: TGTGCCAGCACTTACCAGGGGGCGGGTGGCGGAGGAAATGAGCAGTTCTTC. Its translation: CASTYQGAGGGGNEQFF.